The table lists the clone carrying this TCR beta chain with a few counts. The antigen remains unidentified. CDR3 size: 12 residues. Trimming removed 5 bases from V and 6 bases from J, with 11 bases in between. Looked up from germline, CDR1 is GTSNPN and CDR2 is SVGIG (reference sequence). This sample stems from a study of cytomegalovirus exposure and HLA in healthy donors. Study-wide points: TCR beta V- and J-gene trimming was later associated with a missense DCLRE1C variant. In vitro work confirmed that a few CMV-associated chains recognize CMV antigens. For most TCR beta V segments, an earlier analysis put the productive rate at about 87% or about 30% of the time.

The PCR had 60 Vbeta and 13 Jbeta primers. The data were produced by immunoSEQ multiplex PCR, yet TCRdb's version contains in-frame clones alone and is incomplete. The sample has roughly 81,000 clones, about 80% seen once; the top ten hold about 2.5%. This TCR derives from a man younger than 40 in good health and CMV-seronegative. The chain uses TRBV30 and TRBJ1-5; tentative D call: TRBD1 (5 bases). Sequencing input: PBMCs. The CDR3 is CAWGAPGQPQHF. CDR3 sequence (DNA): TGTGCCTGGGGGGCGCCGGGTCAGCCCCAGCATTTT.